This TCR beta chain was identified during a study of blood T cell repertoires in COVID-19. At the level of the study: Sources were T cells, B-cell-depleted T cells, or PBMCs; the material itself was cDNA or gDNA.

As to this clone: The sample has other DNA sequences that encode this CDR3 too.

CDR3 size: 14 residues. The germline V and J ends were trimmed by 6 bases and 1 base, with 11 bases remaining between them. Per germline, CDR1 KGHDR and CDR2 SFDVKD. TCRdb's table, derived via immunoSEQ multiplex PCR, lists solely in-frame clones and lacks some. The table lists roughly 150,000 clones, 60% to 80% of them singletons. This TCR came from a man aged 45-60 years with active or convalescent COVID-19. This chain uses TRBV24-1 with TRBJ1-1; D remains unclear. Sequences were obtained from peripheral blood. The CDR3 nucleotides are TGTGCCACCAGTCATGGAAGAGGGAACACTGAAGCTTTCTTT. Translating it yields CATSHGRGNTEAFF.